The T cell receptor (beta chain) under discussion was sequenced for a study of metastatic and nonmetastatic thyroid tumors. Background on the study: Patients with malignant and benign thyroid disease provided blood and tumor or nodule tissue, whose repertoires were compared.

This clone was observed at least ten times. Antigen unknown. Since a much larger clone is just one base distant, this may be a read error. As processed by the authors: In papillary thyroid cancer, a distant-metastasis classifier was built using CDR3 differences across clinicopathological groups. Using MiXCR, TCRdb reanalyzed the PCR reads. TCRdb, rather than the study authors, made the V and J calls. The sample lists over 20,000 clones; roughly 24% were seen once. The CDR3 is made up of 15 amino acids. Per germline, CDR1 SGHTA and CDR2 FQGTGA. General study results and limits: It was reportedly found that TCR beta diversity was significantly higher in malignant thyroid tumors than in benign nodules, a difference seen in both blood and tumor samples.

Thyroid surgery was preceded by no treatment in any patient. The sample taken for sequencing was blood. This clonotype was obtained from a female donor with papillary thyroid cancer or a benign thyroid nodule (not recorded which). Some clones in this sample may be carry-over from other donors' samples. The chain employs TRBV7-3 and TRBJ1-4, with D uncertain. The CDR3 loop is CVSSQNPGLNEKLFF. The CDR3 DNA is TGTGTCAGCAGCCAGAACCCAGGACTTAATGAAAAACTGTTTTTT.